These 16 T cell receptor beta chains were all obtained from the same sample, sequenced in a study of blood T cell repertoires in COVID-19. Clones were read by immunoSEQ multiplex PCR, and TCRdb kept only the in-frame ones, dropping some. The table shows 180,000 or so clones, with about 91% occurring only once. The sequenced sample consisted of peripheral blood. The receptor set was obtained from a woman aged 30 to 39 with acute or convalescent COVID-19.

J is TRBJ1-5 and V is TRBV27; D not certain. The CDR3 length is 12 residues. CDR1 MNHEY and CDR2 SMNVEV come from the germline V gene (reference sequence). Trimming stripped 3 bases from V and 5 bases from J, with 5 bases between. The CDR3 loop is CASSFPDQPQHF. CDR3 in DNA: TGTGCCAGCAGTTTTCCCGATCAGCCCCAGCATTTT.

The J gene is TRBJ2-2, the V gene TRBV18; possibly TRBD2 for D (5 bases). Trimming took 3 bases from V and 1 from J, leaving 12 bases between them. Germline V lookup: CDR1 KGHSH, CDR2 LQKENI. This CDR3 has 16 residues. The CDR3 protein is CASSPRGAKNTGELFF. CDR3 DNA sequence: TGTGCCAGCTCACCTCGGGGAGCCAAGAACACCGGGGAGCTGTTTTTT.

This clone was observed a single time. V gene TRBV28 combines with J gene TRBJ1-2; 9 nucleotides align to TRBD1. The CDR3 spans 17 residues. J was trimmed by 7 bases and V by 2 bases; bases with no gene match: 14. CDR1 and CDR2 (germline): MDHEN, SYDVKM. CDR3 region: CASSLPGNRGHLSGYTF. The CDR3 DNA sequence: TGTGCCAGCAGTTTACCGGGGAACAGGGGGCATCTCTCTGGCTACACCTTC.

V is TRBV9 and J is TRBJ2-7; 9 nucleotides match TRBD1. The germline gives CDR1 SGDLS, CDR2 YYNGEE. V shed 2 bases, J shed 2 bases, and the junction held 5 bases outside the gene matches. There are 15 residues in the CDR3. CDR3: CASSVSGQGTYEQYF. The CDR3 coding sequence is TGTGCCAGCAGCGTCTCGGGACAGGGAACCTACGAGCAGTACTTC.

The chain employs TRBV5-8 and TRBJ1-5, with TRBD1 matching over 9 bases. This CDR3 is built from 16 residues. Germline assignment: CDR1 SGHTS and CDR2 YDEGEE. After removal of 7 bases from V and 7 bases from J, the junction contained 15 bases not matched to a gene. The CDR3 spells CASSEPGTGFRQPQHF. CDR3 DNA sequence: TGTGCCAGCTCCGAACCCGGGACAGGGTTTAGGCAGCCCCAGCATTTT.

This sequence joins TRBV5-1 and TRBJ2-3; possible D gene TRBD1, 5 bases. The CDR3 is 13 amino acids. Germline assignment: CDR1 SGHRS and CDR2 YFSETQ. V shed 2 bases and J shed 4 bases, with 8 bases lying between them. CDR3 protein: CASSFEQADTQYF. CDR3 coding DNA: TGCGCCAGCAGCTTCGAACAGGCAGATACGCAGTATTTT.

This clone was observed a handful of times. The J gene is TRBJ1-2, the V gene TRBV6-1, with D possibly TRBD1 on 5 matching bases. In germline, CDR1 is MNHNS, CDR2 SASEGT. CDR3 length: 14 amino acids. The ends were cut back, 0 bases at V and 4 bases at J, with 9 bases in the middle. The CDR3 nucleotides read TGTGCCAGCAGTGAAGCCAACAGGTCCTATGGCTACACCTTC. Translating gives CASSEANRSYGYTF.

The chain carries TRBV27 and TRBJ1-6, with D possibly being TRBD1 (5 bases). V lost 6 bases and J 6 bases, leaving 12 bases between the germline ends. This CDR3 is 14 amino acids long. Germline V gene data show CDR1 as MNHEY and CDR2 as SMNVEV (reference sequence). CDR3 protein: CASSPLDSNSPLHF. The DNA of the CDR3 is TGTGCCAGCAGCCCCTTAGACAGTAATTCACCCCTCCACTTT.

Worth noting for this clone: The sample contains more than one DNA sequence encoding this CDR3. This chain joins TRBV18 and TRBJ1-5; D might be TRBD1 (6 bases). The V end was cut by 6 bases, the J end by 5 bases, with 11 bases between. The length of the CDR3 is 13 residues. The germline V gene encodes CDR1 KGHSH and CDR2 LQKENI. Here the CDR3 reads CASSLDRDQPQHF. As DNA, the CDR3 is TGTGCCAGCTCGCTGGACAGAGATCAGCCCCAGCATTTT.

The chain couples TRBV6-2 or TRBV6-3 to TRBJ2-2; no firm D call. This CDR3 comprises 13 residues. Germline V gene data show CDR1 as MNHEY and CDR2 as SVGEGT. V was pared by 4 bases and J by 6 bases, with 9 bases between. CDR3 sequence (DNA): TGTGCCAGCAGTTTACTATGGGCCGGGGAGCTGTTTTTT. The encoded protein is CASSLLWAGELFF.

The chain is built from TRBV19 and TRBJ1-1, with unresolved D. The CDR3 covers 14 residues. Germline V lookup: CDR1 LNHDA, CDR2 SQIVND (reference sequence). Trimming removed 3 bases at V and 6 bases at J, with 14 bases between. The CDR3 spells CASSIQAGVAEAFF. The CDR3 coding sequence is TGTGCCAGTAGTATCCAGGCCGGGGTGGCTGAAGCTTTCTTT.

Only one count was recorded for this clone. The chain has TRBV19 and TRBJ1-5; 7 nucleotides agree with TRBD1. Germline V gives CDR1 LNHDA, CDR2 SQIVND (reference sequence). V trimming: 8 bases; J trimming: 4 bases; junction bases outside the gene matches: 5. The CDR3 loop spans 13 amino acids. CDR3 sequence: CASRGQVNQPQHF. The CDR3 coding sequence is TGTGCCAGTCGAGGACAGGTTAATCAGCCCCAGCATTTT. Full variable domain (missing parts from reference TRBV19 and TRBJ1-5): DGGITQSPKYLFRKEGQNVTLSCEQNLNHDAMYWYRQDPGQGLRLIYYSQIVNDFQKGDIAEGYSVSREKKESFPLTVTSAQKNPTAFYLCASRGQVNQPQHFGDGTRLSIL.

The CDR3 region is CASSSLAGVPNEQFF. The CDR3 DNA reads TGTGCCAGCAGCTCACTAGCGGGAGTCCCCAATGAGCAGTTCTTC. The chain couples TRBV5-8 to TRBJ2-1, with TRBD2 matching over 11 bases. Germline assignment: CDR1 SGHTS and CDR2 YDEGEE. With V trimmed by 3 bases and J by 6 bases, 5 bases remained unmatched. The CDR3 contains 15 residues.

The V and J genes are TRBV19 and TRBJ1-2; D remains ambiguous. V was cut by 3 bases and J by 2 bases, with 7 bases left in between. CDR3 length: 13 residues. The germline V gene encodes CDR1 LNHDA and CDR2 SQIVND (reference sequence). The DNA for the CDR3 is TGTGCCAGTAGTATTAGCGGGAACTATGGCTACACCTTC. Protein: CASSISGNYGYTF.

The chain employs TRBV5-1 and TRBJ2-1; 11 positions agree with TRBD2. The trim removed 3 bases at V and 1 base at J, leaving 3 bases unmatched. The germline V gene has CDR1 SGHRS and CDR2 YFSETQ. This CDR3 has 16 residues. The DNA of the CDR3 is TGCGCCAGCAGCTCGGGACTAGCGGCATCCTACAATGAGCAGTTCTTC. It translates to CASSSGLAASYNEQFF.

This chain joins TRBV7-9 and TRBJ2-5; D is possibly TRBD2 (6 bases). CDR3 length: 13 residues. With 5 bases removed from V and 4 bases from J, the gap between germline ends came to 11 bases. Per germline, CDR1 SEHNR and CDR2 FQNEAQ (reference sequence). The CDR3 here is CASSPSAIETQYF. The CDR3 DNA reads TGTGCCAGCAGCCCTAGCGCCATAGAGACCCAGTACTTC.